Listed below are T cell receptor beta chains from one sample, sequenced in a study of blood T cell repertoires in COVID-19. TCRdb's copy holds only in-frame clones and misses some; the assay was immunoSEQ multiplex PCR. The table has about 220,000 clones, around 87% seen once. Sequenced sample: peripheral blood. All receptors derive from a woman in her 30s who had recovered from COVID-19. CDR3s include the opening cysteine and the closing phenylalanine or tryptophan. D genes are given only for firm matches.

D gene: .; J gene: TRBJ2-7; V gene: TRBV7-8; CDR3 protein: CASSLDAGAYEQYF
D gene: TRBD1; J gene: TRBJ2-3; V gene: TRBV9; CDR3 protein: CASSPRQGWADTQYF
D gene: .; J gene: TRBJ1-1; V gene: TRBV18; CDR3 protein: CASSPARGQNTEAFF
D gene: .; J gene: TRBJ2-3; V gene: TRBV9; CDR3 protein: CASSVLQGGQPDTQYF
D gene: .; J gene: TRBJ1-5; V gene: TRBV6-5; CDR3 protein: CASSYGGSNQPQHF
D gene: .; J gene: TRBJ1-1; V gene: TRBV7-6; CDR3 protein: CASGVGRGSEAFF
D gene: .; J gene: TRBJ2-1; V gene: TRBV5-1; CDR3 protein: CASSFPPYNEQFF
D gene: TRBD1; J gene: TRBJ1-2; V gene: TRBV6-5; CDR3 protein: CASSYQGGQGGYGYTF
D gene: .; J gene: TRBJ2-1; V gene: TRBV9; CDR3 protein: CASSPGGDIQYNEQFF
D gene: TRBD1; J gene: TRBJ2-1; V gene: TRBV9; CDR3 protein: CASSGTGGNEQFF
D gene: .; J gene: TRBJ1-2; V gene: TRBV25-1; CDR3 protein: CASSRDINYGYTF
D gene: TRBD1; J gene: TRBJ2-2; V gene: TRBV6-5; CDR3 protein: CASSTQGTGELFF
D gene: .; J gene: TRBJ2-1; V gene: TRBV10-3; CDR3 protein: CAISQLTPPTLYNEQFF
D gene: TRBD2; J gene: TRBJ2-3; V gene: TRBV14; CDR3 protein: CASSQAAGVTQYF
D gene: .; J gene: TRBJ1-1; V gene: TRBV28; CDR3 protein: CASDDTPNTEAFF
D gene: TRBD1; J gene: TRBJ1-1; V gene: TRBV5-1; CDR3 protein: CASSLETGQGTEAFF
D gene: .; J gene: TRBJ2-5; V gene: TRBV5-4; CDR3 protein: CASSRRDTQETQYF
D gene: .; J gene: TRBJ1-4; V gene: TRBV11-2; CDR3 protein: CASSLVNEKLFF
D gene: .; J gene: TRBJ2-6; V gene: TRBV5-1; CDR3 protein: CASRDTLSPGANVLTF
D gene: TRBD2; J gene: TRBJ2-5; V gene: TRBV2; CDR3 protein: CASRGNSGGIKETQYF
D gene: .; J gene: TRBJ2-2; V gene: TRBV7-2; CDR3 protein: CASSLASNWYTGELFF
D gene: TRBD1; J gene: TRBJ1-2; V gene: TRBV11-3; CDR3 protein: CASSLALWWTGRNGYTF
D gene: .; J gene: TRBJ1-4; V gene: TRBV12-5; CDR3 protein: CASGLPRGEKLFF
D gene: TRBD2; J gene: TRBJ2-3; V gene: TRBV2; CDR3 protein: CASRGGLNTDTQYF
D gene: TRBD1; J gene: TRBJ1-6; V gene: TRBV2; CDR3 protein: CASNTGTGTSPLHF
D gene: .; J gene: TRBJ1-1; V gene: TRBV7-8; CDR3 protein: CASSLRGPNTEAFF
D gene: TRBD1; J gene: TRBJ2-2; V gene: TRBV5-1; CDR3 protein: CASSSGQGAKTGELFF
D gene: TRBD2; J gene: TRBJ2-3; V gene: TRBV5-1; CDR3 protein: CASSLENSGGDTQYF
D gene: .; J gene: TRBJ2-5; V gene: TRBV3-1/TRBV3-2; CDR3 protein: CASSPWPTQETQYF
D gene: .; J gene: TRBJ1-6; V gene: TRBV5-6; CDR3 protein: CASSLEAGTTLHF
D gene: .; J gene: TRBJ2-3; V gene: TRBV7-3; CDR3 protein: CASSLRGAEDTQYF
D gene: TRBD2; J gene: TRBJ2-3; V gene: TRBV4-2; CDR3 protein: CASSQVVGAGGDTQYF
D gene: TRBD2; J gene: TRBJ2-1; V gene: TRBV29-1; CDR3 protein: CSVWGLAGESYNEQFF
D gene: .; J gene: TRBJ2-1; V gene: TRBV5-1; CDR3 protein: CASSLAGLAPNEQFF
D gene: .; J gene: TRBJ1-1; V gene: TRBV6-5; CDR3 protein: CASTRGVGNTEAFF
D gene: TRBD1; J gene: TRBJ1-2; V gene: TRBV20-1; CDR3 protein: CSASLRGPNYGYTF
D gene: TRBD1; J gene: TRBJ2-7; V gene: TRBV4-1; CDR3 protein: CASSQDRAYEQYF
D gene: .; J gene: TRBJ1-1; V gene: TRBV3-1/TRBV3-2; CDR3 protein: CASSVRGGLGAFF
D gene: .; J gene: TRBJ2-2; V gene: TRBV7-3; CDR3 protein: CASSLMGADTGELFF